The text below deals with one T cell receptor (beta chain). Antigen specificity is unknown. The record originates from a study of long-term antiretroviral therapy in people with HIV. General study points: HIV repertoires showed narrower CDR3 length ranges than controls.

Researchers secured at least one pre-ART and at least two post-ART PBMC samples from each donor. Each participant with HIV received care in the United States. Sequencing used immunoSEQ v3.0 at survey level. Clones were read by immunoSEQ multiplex PCR, and TCRdb kept only the in-frame ones, dropping some. Among around 20,000 clones, about four fifths were seen once, and the ten largest hold 9.5% to 15%. The V and J ends lost 2 bases and 11 bases respectively, with 12 bases between them. Germline loops: CDR1 DFQATT, CDR2 SNEGSKA (reference sequence). The CDR3 runs to 11 residues. This specimen was unsorted PBMCs, taken 0.1 years before starting antiretroviral therapy. The rearrangement uses TRBV20-1 and TRBJ1-2; tentative D call: TRBD1 (6 bases). The clonotype originates from a man aged 35-49 years with HIV. CDR3 sequence (DNA): TGCAGTGCTAGAACGGCAAGGGGGTACACCTTC. Its protein is CSARTARGYTF.